This T cell receptor (beta chain) was recovered during a study of vaccination and CD4 T cells after COVID-19. The study's findings and limits: A median of 86.3% of reactive clones, in convalescent patients, became evident only post-vaccination. The study found median SARS-CoV-2-reactive clonotypes rising from about 20 to 38, not significantly.

The Oncomine TCR Beta short-read assay was applied to DNA of cultured CD4+ T cells. It was cultured CD4+ T cells from which genomic DNA was extracted. MiXCR, applied by TCRdb to the PCR reads, yields one record per CDR3 protein. Of fewer than 25,000 distinct CDR3 sequences detected, approximately 38% appear once; the ten largest clones hold about 27%. V lost 8 bases and J lost 6; bases outside the gene matches: 8. The CDR3 runs to 14 residues. From germline, CDR1 is MNHNS and CDR2 SASEGT. Time point described: late sampling 161 to 241 days after vaccination in a few convalescent patients. Described treatment: roughly 10-day PBMC culture with coronavirus spike peptide pools or control peptides (ViraFEST assay). This clonotype was seen only a few times. What it binds is unknown.

The sample consisted of CD4+ T cells from blood, cultured in vitro, taken about 7 months after SARS-CoV-2 vaccination. This chain joins TRBV6-1 and TRBJ2-3, with 10 nucleotides matching TRBD2. The sequence derives from a human donor who had recovered from COVID-19. CDR3 nucleotides: TGTGCCAGCCGAACTAGCGGGGTTCGGGATACGCAGTATTTT. Its protein is CASRTSGVRDTQYF.